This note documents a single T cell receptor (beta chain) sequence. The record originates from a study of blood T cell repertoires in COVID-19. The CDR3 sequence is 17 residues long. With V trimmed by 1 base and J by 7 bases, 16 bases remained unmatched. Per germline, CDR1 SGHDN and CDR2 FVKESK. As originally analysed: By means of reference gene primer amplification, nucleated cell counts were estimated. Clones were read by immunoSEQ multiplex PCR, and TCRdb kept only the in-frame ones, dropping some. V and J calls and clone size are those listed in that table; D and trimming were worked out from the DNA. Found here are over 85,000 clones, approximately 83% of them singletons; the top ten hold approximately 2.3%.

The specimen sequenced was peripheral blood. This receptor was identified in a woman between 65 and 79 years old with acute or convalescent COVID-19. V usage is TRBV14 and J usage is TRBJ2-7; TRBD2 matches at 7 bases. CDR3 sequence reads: CASSQGTPGLVPREQYF. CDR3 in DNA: TGTGCCAGCAGCCAAGGCACCCCCGGACTAGTCCCTAGGGAGCAGTACTTC.